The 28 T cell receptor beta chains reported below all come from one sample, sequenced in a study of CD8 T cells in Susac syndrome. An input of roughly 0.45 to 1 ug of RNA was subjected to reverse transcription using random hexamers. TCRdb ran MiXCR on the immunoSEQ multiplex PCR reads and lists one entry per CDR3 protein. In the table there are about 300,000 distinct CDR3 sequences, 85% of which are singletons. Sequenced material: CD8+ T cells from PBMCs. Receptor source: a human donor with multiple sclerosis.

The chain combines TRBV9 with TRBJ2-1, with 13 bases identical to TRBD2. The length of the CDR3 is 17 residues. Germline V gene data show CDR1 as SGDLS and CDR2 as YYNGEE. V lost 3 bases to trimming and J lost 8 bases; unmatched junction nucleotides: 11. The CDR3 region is CASSASRLAGGLDEQFF. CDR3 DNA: TGTGCCAGCAGCGCATCAAGACTAGCGGGAGGTTTGGATGAGCAGTTCTTC.

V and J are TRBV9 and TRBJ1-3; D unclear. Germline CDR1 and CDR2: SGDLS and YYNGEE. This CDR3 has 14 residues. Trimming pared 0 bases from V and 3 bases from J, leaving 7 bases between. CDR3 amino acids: CASSVEEGGNTIYF. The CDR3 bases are TGTGCCAGCAGCGTAGAGGAGGGTGGAAACACCATATATTTT. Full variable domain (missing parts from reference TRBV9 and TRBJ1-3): DSGVTQTPKHLITATGQRVTLRCSPRSGDLSVYWYQQSLDQGLQFLIQYYNGEERAKGNILERFSAQQFPDLHSELNLSSLELGDSALYFCASSVEEGGNTIYFGEGSWLTVV.

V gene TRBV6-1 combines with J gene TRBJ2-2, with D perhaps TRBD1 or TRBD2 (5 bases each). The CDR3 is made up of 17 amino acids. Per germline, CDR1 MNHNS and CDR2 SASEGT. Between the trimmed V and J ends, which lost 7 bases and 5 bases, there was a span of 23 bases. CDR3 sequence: CASTLNGGRGVTGELFF. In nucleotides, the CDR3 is TGTGCCAGCACCTTGAATGGGGGACGGGGAGTTACCGGGGAGCTGTTTTTT.

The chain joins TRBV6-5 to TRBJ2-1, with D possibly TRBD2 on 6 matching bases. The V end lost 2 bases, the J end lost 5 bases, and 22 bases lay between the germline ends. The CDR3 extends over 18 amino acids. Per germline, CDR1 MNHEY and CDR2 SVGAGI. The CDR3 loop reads CASSYGDWVGGKNNEQFF. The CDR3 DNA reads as TGTGCCAGCAGTTACGGGGACTGGGTCGGGGGTAAAAACAATGAGCAGTTCTTC.

This CDR3 is CASSLALRHQPQHF. The CDR3, as DNA: TGTGCCAGCAGCTTAGCCCTGAGGCATCAGCCCCAGCATTTT. The rearrangement joins TRBV7-2 to TRBJ1-5; D is undetermined. Deletions cut 0 bases from V and 5 bases from J, with 8 bases between. The germline V gene encodes CDR1 SGHTA and CDR2 FQGNSA. The CDR3 has 14 amino acids.

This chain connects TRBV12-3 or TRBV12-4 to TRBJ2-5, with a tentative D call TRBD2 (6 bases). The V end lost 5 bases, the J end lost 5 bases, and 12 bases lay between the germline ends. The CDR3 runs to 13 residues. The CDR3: CASSPGGSETQYF. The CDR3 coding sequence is TGTGCCAGCAGTCCCGGGGGATCGGAGACCCAGTACTTC.

CDR3 coding DNA: TGTGCCAGCAGTTACTCATCCGGGAATGAGCAGTTCTTC. Translation: CASSYSSGNEQFF. The chain combines TRBV6-5 with TRBJ2-1, with D hard to call. Trimming stripped 0 bases from V and 7 bases from J, with 7 bases between. In germline, CDR1 is MNHEY, CDR2 SVGAGI. The CDR3 runs 13 residues.

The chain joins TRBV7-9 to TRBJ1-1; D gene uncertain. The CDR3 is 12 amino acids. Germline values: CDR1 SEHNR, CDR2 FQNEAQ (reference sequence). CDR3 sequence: CTSSQKDTEAFF. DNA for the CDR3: TGTACCTCCAGCCAGAAGGACACTGAAGCTTTCTTT. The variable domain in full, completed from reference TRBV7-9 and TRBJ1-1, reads DTGVSQNPRHKITKRGQNVTFRCDPISEHNRLYWYRQTLGQGPEFLTYFQNEAQLEKSRLLSDRFSAERPKGSFSTLEIQRTEQGDSAMYLCTSSQKDTEAFFGQGTRLTVV.

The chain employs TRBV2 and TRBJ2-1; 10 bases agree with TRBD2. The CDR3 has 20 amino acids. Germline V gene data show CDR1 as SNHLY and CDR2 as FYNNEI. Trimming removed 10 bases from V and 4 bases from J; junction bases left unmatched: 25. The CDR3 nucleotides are TGTGCCAACTCGGCGGGACCCGGGGGGCTAGCGGGAGTGGTATACAATGAGCAGTTCTTC. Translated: CANSAGPGGLAGVVYNEQFF. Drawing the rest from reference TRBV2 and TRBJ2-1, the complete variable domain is EPEVTQTPSHQVTQMGQEVILRCVPISNHLYFYWYRQILGQKVEFLVSFYNNEISEKSEIFDDQFSVERPDGSNFTLKIRSTKLEDSAMYFCANSAGPGGLAGVVYNEQFFGPGTRLTVL.

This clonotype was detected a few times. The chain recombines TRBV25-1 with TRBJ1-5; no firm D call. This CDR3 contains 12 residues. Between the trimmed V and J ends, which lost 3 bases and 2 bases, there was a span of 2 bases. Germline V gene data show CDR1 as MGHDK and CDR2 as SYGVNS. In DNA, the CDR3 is TGTGCCAGCAGTGACGGCAATCAGCCCCAGCATTTT. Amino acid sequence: CASSDGNQPQHF.

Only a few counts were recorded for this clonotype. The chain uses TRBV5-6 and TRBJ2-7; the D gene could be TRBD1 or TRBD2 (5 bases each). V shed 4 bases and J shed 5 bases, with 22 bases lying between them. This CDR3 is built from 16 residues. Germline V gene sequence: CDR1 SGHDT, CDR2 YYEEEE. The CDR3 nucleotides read TGTGCCAGCAGCAGGGGACGCCGGAGAAACGCCAACGAGCAGTACTTC. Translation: CASSRGRRRNANEQYF.

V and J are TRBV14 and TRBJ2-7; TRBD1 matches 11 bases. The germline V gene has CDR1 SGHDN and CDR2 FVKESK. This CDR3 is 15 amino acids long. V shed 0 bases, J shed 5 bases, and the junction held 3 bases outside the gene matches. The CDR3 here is CASSQEDRGHDEQYF. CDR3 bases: TGTGCCAGCAGCCAAGAGGACAGGGGGCACGACGAGCAGTACTTC.

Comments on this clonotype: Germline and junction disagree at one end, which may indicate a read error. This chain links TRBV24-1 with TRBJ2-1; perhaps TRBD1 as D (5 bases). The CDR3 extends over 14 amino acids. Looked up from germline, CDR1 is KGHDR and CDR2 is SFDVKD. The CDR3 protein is CAASDWGGYNEQFF. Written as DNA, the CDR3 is TGTGCCGCCAGTGATTGGGGCGGCTACAATGAGCAGTTCTTC.

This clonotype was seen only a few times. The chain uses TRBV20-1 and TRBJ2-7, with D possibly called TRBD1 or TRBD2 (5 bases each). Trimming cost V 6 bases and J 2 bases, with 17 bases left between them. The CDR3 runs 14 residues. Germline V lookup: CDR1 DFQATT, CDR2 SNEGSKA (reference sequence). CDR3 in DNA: TGCAGTGCCCGCCCCCGGGACGCAGCCTACGAGCAGTACTTC. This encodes CSARPRDAAYEQYF.

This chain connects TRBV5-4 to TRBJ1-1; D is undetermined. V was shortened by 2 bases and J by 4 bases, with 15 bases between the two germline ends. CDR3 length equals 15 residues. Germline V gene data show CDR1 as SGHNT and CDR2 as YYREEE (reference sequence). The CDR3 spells CASSFRTSLGTEAFF. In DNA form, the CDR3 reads TGTGCCAGCAGCTTCCGGACTTCCCTGGGCACTGAAGCTTTCTTT.

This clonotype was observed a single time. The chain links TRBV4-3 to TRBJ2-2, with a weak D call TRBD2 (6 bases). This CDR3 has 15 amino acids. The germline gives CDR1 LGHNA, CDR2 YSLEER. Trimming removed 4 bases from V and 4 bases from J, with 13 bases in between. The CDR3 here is CASSLKAGSTGELFF. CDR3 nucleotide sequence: TGCGCCAGCAGCCTAAAAGCGGGCTCCACCGGGGAGCTGTTTTTT.

The CDR3 sequence: CASSWDTSSYEQYF. CDR3 DNA: TGTGCCAGCAGTTGGGACACCTCCTCCTACGAGCAGTACTTC. V is TRBV27 and J is TRBJ2-7; tentative D call: TRBD1 (6 bases). Germline CDR1 reads MNHEY; CDR2 reads SMNVEV (reference sequence). The CDR3 spans 14 residues. Trimming removed 4 bases at V and 0 bases at J, with 10 bases between.

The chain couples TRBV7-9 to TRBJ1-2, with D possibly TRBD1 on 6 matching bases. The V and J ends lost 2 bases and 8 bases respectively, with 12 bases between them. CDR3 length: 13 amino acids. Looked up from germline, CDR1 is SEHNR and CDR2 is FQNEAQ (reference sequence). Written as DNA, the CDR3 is TGTGCCAGCAGCTTACCAGGGGACGAGGGCTACACCTTC. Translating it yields CASSLPGDEGYTF. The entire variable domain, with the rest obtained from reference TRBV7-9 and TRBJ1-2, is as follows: DTGVSQNPRHKITKRGQNVTFRCDPISEHNRLYWYRQTLGQGPEFLTYFQNEAQLEKSRLLSDRFSAERPKGSFSTLEIQRTEQGDSAMYLCASSLPGDEGYTFGSGTRLTVV.

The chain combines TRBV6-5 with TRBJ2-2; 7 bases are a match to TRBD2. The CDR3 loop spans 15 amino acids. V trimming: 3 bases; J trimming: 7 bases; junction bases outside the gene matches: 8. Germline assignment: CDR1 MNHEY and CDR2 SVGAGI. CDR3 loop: CASSYGLAEVGELFF. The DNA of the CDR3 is TGTGCCAGCAGTTATGGGCTAGCGGAGGTCGGGGAGCTGTTTTTT.

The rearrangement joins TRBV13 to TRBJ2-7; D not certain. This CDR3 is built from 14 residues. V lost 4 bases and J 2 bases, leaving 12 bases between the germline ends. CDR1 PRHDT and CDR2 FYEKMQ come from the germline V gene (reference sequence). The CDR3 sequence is CASSSQLGPYEQYF. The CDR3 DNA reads TGTGCCAGCAGCTCCCAGCTAGGTCCCTACGAGCAGTACTTC.

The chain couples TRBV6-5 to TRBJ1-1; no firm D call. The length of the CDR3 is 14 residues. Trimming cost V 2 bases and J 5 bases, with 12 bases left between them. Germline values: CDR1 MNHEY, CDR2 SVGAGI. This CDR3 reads CASSYDALGTEAFF. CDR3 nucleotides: TGTGCCAGCAGTTACGACGCCCTGGGGACTGAAGCTTTCTTT.

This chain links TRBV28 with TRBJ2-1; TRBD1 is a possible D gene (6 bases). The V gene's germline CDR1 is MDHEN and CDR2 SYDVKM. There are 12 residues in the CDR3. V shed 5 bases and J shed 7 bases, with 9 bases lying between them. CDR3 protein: CASSDRKNEQFF. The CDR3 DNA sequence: TGTGCCAGCAGTGACAGGAAAAATGAGCAGTTCTTC.

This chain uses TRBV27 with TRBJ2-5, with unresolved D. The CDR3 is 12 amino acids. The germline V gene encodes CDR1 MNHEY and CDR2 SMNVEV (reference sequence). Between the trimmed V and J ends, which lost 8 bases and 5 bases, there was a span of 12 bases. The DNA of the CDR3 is TGTGCCAGCGTTTTAATAGGGGAGACCCAGTACTTC. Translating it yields CASVLIGETQYF.

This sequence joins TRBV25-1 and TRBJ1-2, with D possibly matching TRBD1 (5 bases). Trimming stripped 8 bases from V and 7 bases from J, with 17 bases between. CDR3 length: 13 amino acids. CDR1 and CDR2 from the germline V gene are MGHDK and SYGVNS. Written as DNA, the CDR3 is TGTGCCAGCGGCCTCGGGCGGGGGTCTGGCTACACCTTC. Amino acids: CASGLGRGSGYTF.

This CDR3 reads CASSLPRGGNRGNTEAFF. In DNA form, the CDR3 reads TGTGCCAGCAGCTTACCCAGGGGCGGTAATCGGGGGAACACTGAAGCTTTCTTT. The V and J genes are TRBV11-2 and TRBJ1-1; D possibly corresponds to TRBD1 (6 bases). Germline V gives CDR1 SGHAT, CDR2 FQNNGV. CDR3 size: 18 residues. Trimming left V 2 bases short and J 1 base short, with 20 bases between.

The CDR3 nucleotides are TGTGCCAGCAGCTTAGGCAGGGGCCTAGCCAAAAACATTCAGTACTTC. As protein: CASSLGRGLAKNIQYF. The rearrangement links TRBV7-9 to TRBJ2-4, with TRBD1 as a possible D gene (6 bases). Trimming removed 1 base from V and 0 bases from J, with 10 bases in between. Germline V lookup: CDR1 SEHNR, CDR2 FQNEAQ (reference sequence). CDR3 length: 16 amino acids.

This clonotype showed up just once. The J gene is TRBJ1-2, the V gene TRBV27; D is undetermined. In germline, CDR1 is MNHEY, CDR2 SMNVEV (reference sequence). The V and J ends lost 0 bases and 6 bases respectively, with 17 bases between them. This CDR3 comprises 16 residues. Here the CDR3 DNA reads TGTGCCAGCAGTTTATCGATAAGTGGTGGATCGAATGGCTACACCTTC. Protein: CASSLSISGGSNGYTF.

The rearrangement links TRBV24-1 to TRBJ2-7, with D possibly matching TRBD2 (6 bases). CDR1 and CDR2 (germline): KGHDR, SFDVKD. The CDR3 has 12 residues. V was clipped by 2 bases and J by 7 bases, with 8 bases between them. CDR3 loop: CATSDSREEQYF. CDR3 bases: TGTGCCACCAGTGATTCCCGGGAGGAGCAGTACTTC.